These 9 T cell receptor beta chains came from one sample sequenced in a study of OX40 agonist ivuxolimab in advanced cancers. This table comes from immunoSEQ multiplex PCR, and its TCRdb copy is limited to in-frame clones, with some not included. The sample carries 40,000 to 50,000 clones, 75% to 95% recorded once. The sequences come from CD4+ or CD8+ T cells sorted from blood, collected in a trial of the OX40 agonist ivuxolimab. These receptors all come from an adult with an advanced solid tumor such as melanoma, head and neck, liver or kidney cancer.

This chain joins TRBV10-3 and TRBJ1-1, with D unclear. Germline values: CDR1 ENHRY, CDR2 SYGVKD. The CDR3 extends over 13 amino acids. V was cut by 7 bases and J by 0 bases, with 9 bases left in between. The CDR3 DNA follows: TGTGCCATCACCGGAGAGATGAACACTGAAGCTTTCTTT. Translation gives CAITGEMNTEAFF.

The V gene is TRBV11-2, the J gene TRBJ2-1; tentative D call: TRBD2 (7 bases). Trimming removed 1 base at V and 4 bases at J, with 17 bases between. This CDR3 is built from 17 residues. Germline CDR1 SGHAT, CDR2 FQNNGV. DNA for the CDR3: TGTGCCAGCAGCTTAGGATACCGGGGGGCGACGTACAATGAGCAGTTCTTC. Protein: CASSLGYRGATYNEQFF.

This chain connects TRBV6-5 to TRBJ2-3; D may be TRBD2 (6 bases). The CDR3 is 14 amino acids. With 2 bases removed from V and 4 bases from J, the gap between germline ends came to 10 bases. Germline V CDR1 and CDR2: MNHEY, SVGAGI. CDR3 in amino acids: CASSYGGTSDTQYF. CDR3 nucleotides: TGTGCCAGCAGTTACGGGGGGACCTCAGATACGCAGTATTTT.

The chain is built from TRBV19 and TRBJ2-2; TRBD2 matches 9 bases. The CDR3 length is 16 residues. Losses at the gene ends were 7 bases for V and 4 bases for J; bases not matched to a gene: 10. Germline CDR1 and CDR2: LNHDA and SQIVND (reference sequence). CDR3 region: CASTETSGSLTGELFF. In DNA form, the CDR3 reads TGTGCCAGTACCGAGACTAGCGGTTCGCTCACCGGGGAGCTGTTTTTT.

The genes are TRBV5-6 and TRBJ2-3; tentative D call: TRBD2 (6 bases). V was cut by 0 bases and J by 0 bases, with 17 bases left in between. Germline CDR1 and CDR2: SGHDT and YYEEEE. The CDR3 has 18 amino acids. The CDR3 region is CASSLDRGLPRSTDTQYF. The CDR3 DNA reads TGTGCCAGCAGCTTGGATCGGGGACTCCCTAGAAGCACAGATACGCAGTATTTT.

The chain is built from TRBV19 and TRBJ2-1; TRBD2 aligns across 7 bases. Germline lookup yields CDR1 LNHDA and CDR2 SQIVND (reference sequence). This CDR3 contains 11 residues. The V gene end was trimmed by 8 bases and the J gene end by 8 bases; junction bases not matched to a gene: 3. CDR3 protein: CASGGGYEQFF. CDR3 in DNA: TGTGCCAGTGGGGGGGGATATGAGCAGTTCTTC. Using reference TRBV19 and TRBJ2-1 for the parts outside the CDR3, the full variable domain is DGGITQSPKYLFRKEGQNVTLSCEQNLNHDAMYWYRQDPGQGLRLIYYSQIVNDFQKGDIAEGYSVSREKKESFPLTVTSAQKNPTAFYLCASGGGYEQFFGPGTRLTVL.

The gene calls are TRBV7-6 and TRBJ2-1; 9 nucleotides align to TRBD2. Germline V CDR1 and CDR2: SGHVS, FNYEAQ. Trimming at V came to 0 bases and at J to 10 bases, leaving 10 bases not matched to a gene. The CDR3 spans 16 residues. CDR3 protein: CASSLASGRTKGEQFF. The CDR3 nucleotides are TGTGCCAGCAGCTTAGCAAGCGGGAGGACGAAAGGCGAGCAGTTCTTC.

V and J are TRBV5-3 and TRBJ2-1; either TRBD1 or TRBD2 may supply D (5 bases each). TRBV5-3 is flagged as an ORF with uncertain function. The CDR3 contains 16 residues. Trimming left V 4 bases short and J 0 bases short, with 14 bases between. The chain's CDR3 is CARSKGPPFSYNEQFF. In DNA, the CDR3 is TGTGCCAGAAGCAAGGGACCCCCCTTCTCCTACAATGAGCAGTTCTTC.

The chain uses TRBV27 and TRBJ1-4; 7 nucleotides match TRBD1. CDR1 is MNHEY, CDR2 SMNVEV, per germline (reference sequence). The CDR3 has 15 residues. The trim removed 5 bases at V and 5 bases at J, leaving 8 bases unmatched. The CDR3 here is CASSAGTVLNEKLFF. CDR3 nucleotides: TGTGCCAGCAGTGCCGGGACAGTCCTAAATGAAAAACTGTTTTTT.